These 5 T cell receptor beta chains share one sample of origin, sequenced in a study of post-analysis software for immune sequencing data. The library was made from cDNA and included unique molecular identifiers. TCRdb analysed the PCR reads with MiXCR anew, one entry per CDR3 protein. The sample includes under 200,000 distinct CDR3 sequences, over 25% of them seen just once. General observations from the study: Among four to six TRBV segments more frequent in patients than controls were TRBV5-6, TRBV5-1 and TRBV20-1.

Antigen specificity for these receptors is unknown. The sample consisted of blood. All receptors derive from a girl aged 2-17 years with multiple sclerosis.

The rearrangement uses TRBV2 and TRBJ1-2; D possibly corresponds to TRBD1 (5 bases). Germline-derived CDR1 and CDR2 are SNHLY and FYNNEI. This CDR3 contains 13 residues. Trimming removed 1 base at V and 10 bases at J, with 13 bases between. CDR3 in amino acids: CASSEDRSMTYTF. As DNA, the CDR3 is TGTGCCAGCAGTGAAGACAGGAGTATGACCTACACCTTC.

This clonotype has only a few counts. This rearrangement joins TRBV11-2 to TRBJ2-7; perhaps TRBD1 as D (6 bases). This CDR3 contains 14 residues. V shed 6 bases and J shed 1 base, with 13 bases lying between them. Germline values: CDR1 SGHAT, CDR2 FQNNGV. In DNA form, the CDR3 reads TGTGCCAGCAGAACGACAGGTTCATCCTACGAGCAGTACTTC. It translates to CASRTTGSSYEQYF.

This clonotype has a handful of counts. V and J are TRBV4-1 and TRBJ1-5; D call uncertain. Trimming cost V 1 base and J 4 bases, with 8 bases left between them. The CDR3 contains 14 residues. Germline CDR1 is MGHRA and CDR2 is YSYEKL. The CDR3 DNA reads TGCGCCAGCAGCCAAGTAGCGGGGAATCAGCCCCAGCATTTT. Protein: CASSQVAGNQPQHF.

This rearrangement joins TRBV11-2 to TRBJ2-3, with TRBD2 matching over 8 bases. CDR3 length equals 15 residues. The germline V gene has CDR1 SGHAT and CDR2 FQNNGV. V dropped 1 base and J dropped 5; count of bases not matched to a gene: 5. The CDR3 loop reads CASSLAGGPGDTQYF. The CDR3 nucleotides are TGTGCCAGCAGCTTAGCGGGGGGGCCCGGAGATACGCAGTATTTT.

The J gene is TRBJ1-2, the V gene TRBV3-1; D uncertain. The CDR3 totals 13 residues. V lost 4 bases, J lost 2 bases, and 8 bases lay in between. The germline gives CDR1 LGHDT, CDR2 YNNKEL (reference sequence). For the CDR3, the DNA is TGTGCCAGCAGCCCTATTCGAAACTATGGCTACACCTTC. Translating gives CASSPIRNYGYTF.